Shown below are 20 T cell receptor beta chains from a single sample sequenced in a study of blood T cell repertoires in COVID-19. The method was immunoSEQ multiplex PCR; TCRdb's version includes in-frame clones alone and lacks a portion of them. The data show about 200,000 clones, 90% seen once. Sequencing input: peripheral blood. Every receptor here comes from a man over 45 with acute or convalescent COVID-19.

The chain couples TRBV19 to TRBJ1-5; D is perhaps TRBD1 (6 bases). CDR1 is LNHDA and CDR2 is SQIVND in the germline V gene (reference sequence). The V and J ends lost 8 bases and 3 bases respectively, with 14 bases between them. This CDR3 is 14 amino acids long. The CDR3 nucleotides read TGTGCCAGTTCCCCCGGGGGGCCCAATCAGCCCCAGCATTTT. Residues: CASSPGGPNQPQHF.

CDR3 in DNA: TGCAGCGTCGGACAGGGAAAAGAGACCCAGTACTTC. Its translation is CSVGQGKETQYF. V is TRBV29-1 and J is TRBJ2-5, with 8 bases aligning to TRBD1. J was trimmed by 3 bases and V by 6 bases; bases with no gene match: 3. The CDR3 extends over 12 amino acids. The germline gives CDR1 SQVTM, CDR2 ANQGSEA.

This clone was counted only a few times. This sequence joins TRBV4-2 and TRBJ1-2; D gene unclear. Germline V CDR1 and CDR2: LGHNA, YNFKEQ. Deletions cut 0 bases from V and 4 bases from J, with 12 bases between. CDR3 length equals 15 residues. The CDR3 coding sequence is TGTGCCAGCAGCCAAGATCTGGAGGGAGGCTATGGCTACACCTTC. Protein sequence: CASSQDLEGGYGYTF.

The chain carries TRBV7-9 and TRBJ2-1; no clear D gene. The CDR3 consists of 14 residues. Trimming left V 2 bases short and J 7 bases short, with 12 bases between. Germline V gene sequence: CDR1 SEHNR, CDR2 FQNEAQ (reference sequence). The CDR3 coding sequence is TGTGCCAGCAGCTTACGGTGGGCTTGGAATGAGCAGTTCTTC. Its protein product is CASSLRWAWNEQFF. Combining the CDR3 with reference TRBV7-9 and TRBJ2-1 gives the whole variable domain DTGVSQNPRHKITKRGQNVTFRCDPISEHNRLYWYRQTLGQGPEFLTYFQNEAQLEKSRLLSDRFSAERPKGSFSTLEIQRTEQGDSAMYLCASSLRWAWNEQFFGPGTRLTVL.

The V call is TRBV30, the J call TRBJ2-1; 13 bases are a match to TRBD2. The CDR3 runs to 14 residues. V lost 4 bases to trimming and J lost 6 bases; unmatched junction nucleotides: 3. Germline CDR1 and CDR2: GTSNPN and SVGIG (reference sequence). This CDR3 reads CAWTGLAGINEQFF. CDR3 DNA sequence: TGTGCCTGGACGGGACTAGCGGGGATCAATGAGCAGTTCTTC.

V gene TRBV7-3 combines with J gene TRBJ2-2; D perhaps matches TRBD2 (5 bases). In germline, CDR1 is SGHTA, CDR2 FQGTGA. CDR3 length equals 13 residues. Trimming took 6 bases from V and 6 from J, leaving 11 bases between them. CDR3 amino acids: CASSERDPGELFF. CDR3 DNA: TGTGCCAGCAGTGAACGGGATCCCGGGGAGCTGTTTTTT.

V gene TRBV9 combines with J gene TRBJ2-3; 8 bases match TRBD1. Looked up from germline, CDR1 is SGDLS and CDR2 is YYNGEE. V was pared by 4 bases and J by 1 base, with 8 bases of the junction left unmatched. The CDR3 has 16 residues. For the CDR3, the DNA is TGTGCCAGCAGCCAATCCGGACAGGGCCGCACAGATACGCAGTATTTT. Its protein product is CASSQSGQGRTDTQYF.

The rearrangement uses TRBV20-1 and TRBJ1-1, with D uncertain. The V end was cut by 3 bases, the J end by 0 bases, with 8 bases between. Germline values: CDR1 DFQATT, CDR2 SNEGSKA (reference sequence). The CDR3 spans 13 residues. The CDR3 loop reads CSASGGMNTEAFF. DNA of the CDR3: TGCAGTGCTAGTGGAGGGATGAACACTGAAGCTTTCTTT.

The CDR3 sequence: CASSTRYRDTEAFF. Here the CDR3 DNA reads TGTGCCAGTAGTACCCGTTACAGGGACACTGAAGCTTTCTTT. The chain carries TRBV19 and TRBJ1-1; D perhaps matches TRBD1 (6 bases). V was shortened by 4 bases and J by 3 bases, with 12 bases between the two germline ends. The CDR3 covers 14 residues. CDR1 is LNHDA and CDR2 is SQIVND in the germline V gene (reference sequence).

This chain joins TRBV30 and TRBJ1-2, with D possibly matching TRBD1 (6 bases). The CDR3 is 13 residues long. Trimming took off 3 bases at V and 6 bases at J, with 14 bases between the two ends. Germline V lookup: CDR1 GTSNPN, CDR2 SVGIG (reference sequence). As DNA, the CDR3 is TGTGCCTGGAGGGGGGCAGGGACCCATGGCTACACCTTC. This codes for CAWRGAGTHGYTF.

This rearrangement joins TRBV2 to TRBJ1-1; a weak D match, TRBD1 (5 bases). This CDR3 comprises 11 residues. The ends were cut back, 6 bases at V and 3 bases at J, with 5 bases in the middle. Germline lookup yields CDR1 SNHLY and CDR2 FYNNEI. In nucleotides, the CDR3 is TGTGCCAGCAGAGGGGACACTGAAGCTTTCTTT. It is translated as CASRGDTEAFF.

This rearrangement joins TRBV2 to TRBJ2-7; D not resolved. CDR3 length: 12 amino acids. Germline V gene sequence: CDR1 SNHLY, CDR2 FYNNEI. V was pared by 6 bases and J by 3 bases, with 9 bases between. CDR3 loop: CASSRANYEQYF. The CDR3 DNA reads as TGTGCCAGCAGCCGTGCTAACTACGAGCAGTACTTC.

The J gene is TRBJ2-1, the V gene TRBV19; D is possibly TRBD2 (6 bases). CDR1 is LNHDA and CDR2 is SQIVND in the germline V gene (reference sequence). Deletions cut 1 base from V and 5 bases from J, with 15 bases between. The CDR3 spans 16 residues. The DNA for the CDR3 is TGTGCCAGTAGTATAGGGGCGGGGCGCTCGCACAATGAGCAGTTCTTC. Its protein is CASSIGAGRSHNEQFF.

This chain uses TRBV27 with TRBJ2-3; 7 bases are a match to TRBD1. The CDR3 extends over 15 amino acids. With V trimmed by 2 bases and J by 1 base, 3 bases remained unmatched. Germline values: CDR1 MNHEY, CDR2 SMNVEV (reference sequence). The CDR3 spells CASSLVGTGTDTQYF. CDR3 nucleotides: TGTGCCAGCAGTTTAGTTGGGACAGGCACAGATACGCAGTATTTT.

The V and J genes are TRBV28 and TRBJ1-2; a possible D gene is TRBD1 (6 bases). The CDR3 is 13 residues long. V gave up 6 bases and J gave up 7 bases, with 15 bases separating them. Germline CDR1 reads MDHEN; CDR2 reads SYDVKM. The CDR3: CASRLQGSSGYTF. CDR3 DNA: TGTGCCAGCAGGCTTCAGGGGAGCAGTGGCTACACCTTC.

This clone was seen a single time. This sequence joins TRBV28 and TRBJ1-2, with D unclear. V was pared by 9 bases and J by 1 base, with 12 bases between. Germline lookup yields CDR1 MDHEN and CDR2 SYDVKM. This CDR3 has 13 amino acids. CDR3 in DNA: TGTGCCAGTTCAGGTCCCCTTAACTATGGCTACACCTTC. Translated: CASSGPLNYGYTF.

The V and J genes are TRBV7-9 and TRBJ1-5; D is possibly TRBD1 (5 bases). This CDR3 region has 15 residues. Germline loops: CDR1 SEHNR, CDR2 FQNEAQ (reference sequence). The V gene lost 4 bases and the J gene lost 0 bases, with 10 bases spanning the gap. The CDR3, as DNA: TGTGCCAGCAGCTGGGGGGGGAATAGCAATCAGCCCCAGCATTTT. It encodes CASSWGGNSNQPQHF. The complete variable domain, with remaining parts taken from reference TRBV7-9 and TRBJ1-5, reads DTGVSQNPRHKITKRGQNVTFRCDPISEHNRLYWYRQTLGQGPEFLTYFQNEAQLEKSRLLSDRFSAERPKGSFSTLEIQRTEQGDSAMYLCASSWGGNSNQPQHFGDGTRLSIL.

The chain has TRBV2 and TRBJ2-2; tentatively, D is TRBD1 (5 bases). Looked up from germline, CDR1 is SNHLY and CDR2 is FYNNEI. The CDR3 has 15 residues. V lost 4 bases and J lost 3, with 12 bases in between. CDR3 residues: CASSGVGVYTGELFF. Here the CDR3 DNA reads TGTGCCAGCAGTGGGGTAGGGGTATACACCGGGGAGCTGTTTTTT.

This clone was detected once. The gene calls are TRBV6-1 and TRBJ2-4, with TRBD1 matching over 9 bases. The CDR3 contains 17 residues. J gave up 1 base and V 4 bases, and 8 bases lay outside the gene matches. The germline CDR1 and CDR2 sequences are MNHNS and SASEGT. The CDR3 is CASSAGQGLGAKNIQYF. The DNA of the CDR3 is TGTGCCAGCAGTGCTGGACAGGGGTTGGGTGCCAAAAACATTCAGTACTTC.

This rearrangement joins TRBV28 to TRBJ1-4; TRBD1 might be the D (6 bases). Germline CDR1 is MDHEN and CDR2 is SYDVKM. V lost 1 base, J lost 14 bases, and 11 bases lay in between. The CDR3 extends over 12 amino acids. The CDR3 loop reads CASSLSGQRLFF. The CDR3 region has the DNA TGTGCCAGCAGTTTATCGGGACAAAGGCTGTTTTTT.